The 6 T cell receptor beta chains below were found in one sample sequenced in a study of cytomegalovirus exposure and HLA in healthy donors (TCRdb year 2017). Libraries came from the immunoSEQ multiplex PCR assay. The multiplex PCR relied on a mix of 60 forward primers for TCR Vbeta segments and 13 reverse primers for TCR Jbeta segments. TCRdb took this table from immuneACCESS and kept in-frame rearrangements with V and J called. Such tables lack part of the clones; where checked against another copy, unresolved V genes explain under half of the gap, and the rest is unexplained. For this sample the table gives fewer than 75,000 clones, of which roughly 70% were detected only once. Under 15% of the sample comes from the top ten. The sequenced sample consisted of PBMCs. These receptors originate from a man between 65 and 79 years old in good health and CMV-seronegative.

The chain employs TRBV28 and TRBJ1-2, with D perhaps matching TRBD1 (5 bases). V was trimmed by 5 bases and J by 3 bases, leaving 10 bases between them. The CDR3 extends over 13 amino acids. The germline V gene has CDR1 MDHEN and CDR2 SYDVKM. As DNA, the CDR3 is TGTGCCAGCAGTACCGGGACTTACTATGGCTACACCTTC. Residues: CASSTGTYYGYTF.

This rearrangement joins TRBV9 to TRBJ2-1; the D gene is possibly TRBD2 (7 bases). Trimming shortened V by 4 bases and J by 3 bases, and 17 bases separated the two germline ends. CDR3 length: 16 residues. CDR1 and CDR2 from the germline V gene are SGDLS and YYNGEE. The CDR3 nucleotides are TGTGCCAGCAGCATGGGGGGGCGGTGGTTCTACAATGAGCAGTTCTTC. Protein product: CASSMGGRWFYNEQFF.

The chain combines TRBV5-1 with TRBJ2-3; the D gene is possibly TRBD1 (6 bases). Trimming cost V 0 bases and J 1 base, with 9 bases left between them. The CDR3 runs to 15 residues. CDR1 SGHRS and CDR2 YFSETQ come from the germline V gene. The CDR3 coding sequence is TGCGCCAGCAGCTTGGCAGGGGCCGGCACAGATACGCAGTATTTT. The encoded protein is CASSLAGAGTDTQYF. The full variable domain, its missing parts supplied by reference TRBV5-1 and TRBJ2-3, is KAGVTQTPRYLIKTRGQQVTLSCSPISGHRSVSWYQQTPGQGLQFLFEYFSETQRNKGNFPGRFSGRQFSNSRSEMNVSTLELGDSALYLCASSLAGAGTDTQYFGPGTRLTVL.

This clone has more than one count but fewer than ten. This chain links TRBV11-2 with TRBJ1-2; 9 bases match TRBD1. In germline, CDR1 is SGHAT, CDR2 FQNNGV. Losses at the gene ends were 5 bases for V and 7 bases for J; bases not matched to a gene: 8. The CDR3 runs 14 residues. CDR3 bases: TGTGCCAGCAGCGGTCACAGGGGGCACGGTGGCTACACCTTC. The encoded protein is CASSGHRGHGGYTF.

This chain uses TRBV30 with TRBJ2-5; 9 nucleotides match TRBD1. The CDR3 runs to 13 residues. Losses at the gene ends were 5 bases for V and 9 bases for J; bases not matched to a gene: 10. Germline V CDR1 and CDR2: GTSNPN, SVGIG (reference sequence). The CDR3 sequence: CAWETGGKRPQYF. The DNA of the CDR3 is TGTGCCTGGGAAACAGGGGGCAAGAGACCCCAGTACTTC.

The V call is TRBV6-6, the J call TRBJ2-2; 13 nucleotides align to TRBD2. Germline V gives CDR1 MNHNY, CDR2 SVGAGI (reference sequence). V dropped 5 bases and J dropped 6; count of bases not matched to a gene: 0. This CDR3 has 14 amino acids. The CDR3 sequence: CASSTSGRAGELFF. The CDR3 coding sequence is TGTGCCAGCAGTACTAGCGGGAGGGCCGGGGAGCTGTTTTTT.